The T cell receptor (beta chain) under discussion was sequenced for a study of blood T cell repertoires in COVID-19. In the authors' workflow: Amplification with reference gene primers provided the estimates of nucleated cell counts. The method was immunoSEQ multiplex PCR; TCRdb's version includes in-frame clones alone and lacks a portion of them. V and J calls and clone size are given by that table; D and trimming were obtained from the DNA. In the table there are under 130,000 clones, roughly 87% of which are singletons. The CDR3 spans 14 residues. Trimming removed 2 bases at V and 2 bases at J, with 10 bases between. Germline V gene lookup returns CDR1 MDHEN and CDR2 SYDVKM.

This sequence joins TRBV28 and TRBJ2-7; no clear D. The source material was peripheral blood. The clonotype originates from a human donor in a cohort sampled during active COVID-19. DNA for the CDR3: TGTGCCAGCAGTTTAAACACCAATACCTACGAGCAGTACTTC. This gives the protein CASSLNTNTYEQYF.